The T cell receptor (beta chain) under discussion was sequenced for a study of cytomegalovirus exposure and HLA in healthy donors. Broader study findings: Reports state that TCR beta sequences accurately predicted most subjects' HLA-A and HLA-B alleles. One cluster of highly shared sequence variants probably arose as a sequencing artifact.

With regard to this clone: As yet, its antigen is unknown.

The CDR3 runs to 14 residues. After removal of 2 bases from V and 9 bases from J, the junction contained 7 bases not matched to a gene. CDR1 and CDR2 (germline): MNHEY, SVGAGI. PCR involved 60 Vbeta and 13 Jbeta primers. Using immunoSEQ multiplex PCR, the repertoire was profiled, and TCRdb retains in-frame clones only, with some absent. The table shows roughly 180,000 clones, with about 77% occurring only once. The J gene is TRBJ2-1, the V gene TRBV6-5, with 7 bases lining up with TRBD1. Sequenced material: PBMCs. The source is a man under 40 in good health and CMV-seronegative. The CDR3 DNA follows: TGTGCCAGCAGTTACCTCACAGGGGACCGTGAGCAGTTCTTC. Protein: CASSYLTGDREQFF.